This T cell receptor beta chain stems from a study of blood T cell repertoires in COVID-19. Study-wide context: Acute and convalescent COVID-19 samples came from the United States, Italy and Spain. T cells, B-cell-depleted T cells, or PBMCs supplied cDNA or gDNA.

The CDR3 is made up of 15 amino acids. Germline CDR1 and CDR2: SNHLY and FYNNEI. Trimming took 2 bases from V and 4 from J, leaving 14 bases between them. The repertoire was sequenced with immunoSEQ multiplex PCR; TCRdb's copy has only in-frame clones and lacks some. The profile shows approximately 74,000 clones, roughly 86% of them singletons. The receptor comes from a woman aged 55 to 70 with acute or convalescent COVID-19. V gene TRBV2 combines with J gene TRBJ1-2, with D perhaps matching TRBD1 (5 bases). The specimen sequenced was peripheral blood. The CDR3 nucleotides read TGTGCCAGCAGTGAACAGGGTCCCTCATCCTATGGCTACACCTTC. Amino acids: CASSEQGPSSYGYTF.